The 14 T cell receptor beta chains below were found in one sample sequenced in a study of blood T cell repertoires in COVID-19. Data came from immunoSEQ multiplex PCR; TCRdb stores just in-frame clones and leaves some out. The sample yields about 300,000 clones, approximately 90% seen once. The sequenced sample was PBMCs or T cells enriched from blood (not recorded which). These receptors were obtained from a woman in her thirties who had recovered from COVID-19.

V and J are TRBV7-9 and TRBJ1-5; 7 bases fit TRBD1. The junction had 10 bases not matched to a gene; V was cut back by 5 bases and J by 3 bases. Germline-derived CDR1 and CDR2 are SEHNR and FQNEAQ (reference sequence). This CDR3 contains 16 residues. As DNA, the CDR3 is TGTGCCAGCAGCCCAGGGACAGCCCGACACAATCAGCCCCAGCATTTT. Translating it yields CASSPGTARHNQPQHF.

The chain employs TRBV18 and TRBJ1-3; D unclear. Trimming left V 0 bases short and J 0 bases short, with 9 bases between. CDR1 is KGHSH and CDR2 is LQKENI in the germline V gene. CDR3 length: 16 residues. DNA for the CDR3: TGTGCCAGCTCACCACCGGGGAGGAACTCTGGAAACACCATATATTTT. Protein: CASSPPGRNSGNTIYF.

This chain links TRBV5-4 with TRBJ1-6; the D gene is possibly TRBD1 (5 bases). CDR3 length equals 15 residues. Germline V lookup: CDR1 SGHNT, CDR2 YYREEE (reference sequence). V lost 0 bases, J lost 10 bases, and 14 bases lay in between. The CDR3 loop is CASSLEATGGSPLHF. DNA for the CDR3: TGTGCCAGCAGCTTGGAGGCGACCGGGGGGTCACCCCTCCACTTT.

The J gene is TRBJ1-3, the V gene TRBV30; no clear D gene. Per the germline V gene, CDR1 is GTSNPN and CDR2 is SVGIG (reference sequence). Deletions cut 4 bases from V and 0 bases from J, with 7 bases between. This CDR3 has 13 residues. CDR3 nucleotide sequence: TGTGCCTGGAAGCGGTTCTCTGGAAACACCATATATTTT. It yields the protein CAWKRFSGNTIYF.

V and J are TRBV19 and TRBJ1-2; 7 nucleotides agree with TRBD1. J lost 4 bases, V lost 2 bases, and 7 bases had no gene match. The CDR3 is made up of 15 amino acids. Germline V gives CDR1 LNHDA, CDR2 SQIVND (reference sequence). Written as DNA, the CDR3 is TGTGCCAGTAGTATACGACAGGGAGAGACCTATGGCTACACCTTC. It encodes CASSIRQGETYGYTF.

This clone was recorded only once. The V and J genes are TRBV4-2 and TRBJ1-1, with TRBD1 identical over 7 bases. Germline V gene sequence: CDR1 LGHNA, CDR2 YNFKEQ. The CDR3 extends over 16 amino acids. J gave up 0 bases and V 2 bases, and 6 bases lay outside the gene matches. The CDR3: CASSQPGQSLNTEAFF. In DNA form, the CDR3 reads TGTGCCAGCAGCCAACCGGGACAGTCCCTGAACACTGAAGCTTTCTTT.

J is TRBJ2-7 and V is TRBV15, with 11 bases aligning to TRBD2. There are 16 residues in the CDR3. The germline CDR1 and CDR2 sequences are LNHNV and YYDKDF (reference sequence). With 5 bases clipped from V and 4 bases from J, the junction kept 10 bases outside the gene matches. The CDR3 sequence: CATSRVPSSGGYEQYF. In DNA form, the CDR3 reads TGTGCCACCAGCCGCGTACCCTCTAGCGGGGGGTACGAGCAGTACTTC. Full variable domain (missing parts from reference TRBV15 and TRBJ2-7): DAMVIQNPRYQVTQFGKPVTLSCSQTLNHNVMYWYQQKSSQAPKLLFHYYDKDFNNEADTPDNFQSRRPNTSFCFLDIRSPGLGDTAMYLCATSRVPSSGGYEQYFGPGTRLTVT.

CDR3 region: CASRRQGNFYGYTF. As DNA, the CDR3 is TGTGCCAGCCGTAGACAGGGCAACTTCTATGGCTACACCTTC. V gene TRBV2 combines with J gene TRBJ1-2; 7 bases line up with TRBD1. The CDR3 runs to 14 residues. Germline-derived CDR1 and CDR2 are SNHLY and FYNNEI. V was clipped by 8 bases and J by 4 bases; unmatched bases: 10.

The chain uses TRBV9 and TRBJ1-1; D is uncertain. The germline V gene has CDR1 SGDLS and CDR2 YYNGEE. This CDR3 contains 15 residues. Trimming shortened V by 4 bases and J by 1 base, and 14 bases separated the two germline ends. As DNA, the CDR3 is TGTGCCAGCAGCTCCACCCCCCGACAGAACACTGAAGCTTTCTTT. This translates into CASSSTPRQNTEAFF.

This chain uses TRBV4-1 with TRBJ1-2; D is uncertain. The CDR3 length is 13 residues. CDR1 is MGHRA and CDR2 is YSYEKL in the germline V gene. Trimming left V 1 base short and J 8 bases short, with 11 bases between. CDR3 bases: TGCGCCAGCAGCCAAGTTGCGGAGTGGGGCTACACCTTC. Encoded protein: CASSQVAEWGYTF.

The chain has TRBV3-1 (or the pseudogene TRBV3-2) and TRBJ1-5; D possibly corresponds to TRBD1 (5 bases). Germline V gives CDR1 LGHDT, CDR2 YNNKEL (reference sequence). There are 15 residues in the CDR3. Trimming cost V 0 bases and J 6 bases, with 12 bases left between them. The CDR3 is CASSQDIGGGQPQHF. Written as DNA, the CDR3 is TGTGCCAGCAGCCAAGATATTGGGGGAGGTCAGCCCCAGCATTTT.

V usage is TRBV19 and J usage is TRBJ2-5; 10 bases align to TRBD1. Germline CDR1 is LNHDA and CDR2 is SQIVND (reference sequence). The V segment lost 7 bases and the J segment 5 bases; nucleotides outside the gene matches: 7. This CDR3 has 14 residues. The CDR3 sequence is CASTPRDRGETQYF. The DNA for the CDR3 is TGTGCCAGTACCCCTCGGGACAGGGGTGAGACCCAGTACTTC.

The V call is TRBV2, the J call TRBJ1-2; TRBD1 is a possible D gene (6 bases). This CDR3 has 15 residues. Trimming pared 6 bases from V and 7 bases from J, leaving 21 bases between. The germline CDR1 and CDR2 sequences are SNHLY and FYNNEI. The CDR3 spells CASSTDPGTIGGYTF. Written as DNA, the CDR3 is TGTGCCAGCAGCACCGACCCCGGGACAATCGGTGGCTACACCTTC.

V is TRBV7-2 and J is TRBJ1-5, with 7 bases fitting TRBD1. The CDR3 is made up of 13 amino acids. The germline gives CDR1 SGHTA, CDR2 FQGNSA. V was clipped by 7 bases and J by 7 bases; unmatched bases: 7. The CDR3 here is CASTRDSIQPQHF. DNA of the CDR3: TGTGCCAGCACTCGGGACAGCATACAGCCCCAGCATTTT.